This T cell receptor beta chain is drawn from a study of blood T cell repertoires in COVID-19. Only a few counts were recorded for this clone. Germline V lookup: CDR1 LGHDT, CDR2 YNNKEL (reference sequence). This CDR3 region has 18 residues. V lost 0 bases and J lost 2; bases outside the gene matches: 13. The assay was immunoSEQ multiplex PCR, and TCRdb's table has in-frame clones only and misses some. The data hold 300,000 to 350,000 clones, with around 87% observed a single time. This receptor was taken from a man aged 18 to 29 with active or convalescent COVID-19. V usage is TRBV3-1 (or the pseudogene TRBV3-2) and J usage is TRBJ2-7, with 7 bases identical to TRBD2. Sequencing was done on a sample of peripheral blood. The CDR3 DNA reads as TGTGCCAGCAGCCAAGATTCCGCGGGCGGGAGTCCCACCTACGAGCAGTACTTC. Its translation is CASSQDSAGGSPTYEQYF.